Listed below are T cell receptor beta chains from one sample, sequenced in a study of blood T cell repertoires in COVID-19. This table comes from immunoSEQ multiplex PCR, and its TCRdb copy is limited to in-frame clones, with some not included. The sample yields approximately 140,000 clones, 65% to 80% seen once. Source material: peripheral blood. Receptor source: a man aged 55 to 69 with acute or convalescent COVID-19. Both conserved end residues are part of each CDR3. The order of the fields is D gene, clone size, J gene, V gene, CDR3 protein, CDR3 DNA. D genes are given only for firm matches. Where a row states a size, it is once, few, many or the class of an expanded clone; other rows omit it.

TRBD1 . TRBJ2-7 TRBV2 CASSPDRGRYEQYF TGTGCCAGCAGTCCTGACAGGGGGCGGTACGAGCAGTACTTC
. few TRBJ1-5 TRBV28 CASRLGGPQHF TGTGCCAGCAGATTGGGGGGGCCCCAGCATTTT
. . TRBJ2-5 TRBV6-2/TRBV6-3 CASSYPQDWAETQYF TGTGCCAGCAGTTACCCCCAGGACTGGGCGGAGACCCAGTACTTC
TRBD1 few TRBJ1-5 TRBV7-9 CASSTGDQPQHF TGTGCCAGCAGCACAGGGGATCAGCCCCAGCATTTT
TRBD2 . TRBJ2-1 TRBV9 CASSWGLSGRSYNEQFF TGTGCCAGCAGCTGGGGGTTAAGCGGGAGATCCTACAATGAGCAGTTCTTC
TRBD1 . TRBJ1-5 TRBV6-4 CASSRQGRFSNQPQHF TGTGCCAGCAGTAGACAGGGGAGATTTAGCAATCAGCCCCAGCATTTT
. . TRBJ1-1 TRBV19 CASSTRLPRWNEAFF TGTGCCAGTAGTACGCGCCTCCCCAGGTGGAATGAAGCTTTCTTT
TRBD1 . TRBJ2-3 TRBV6-2/TRBV6-3 CASSWDRGADTQYF TGTGCCAGCAGTTGGGACAGGGGGGCAGATACGCAGTATTTT
TRBD1 . TRBJ1-2 TRBV6-2/TRBV6-3 CASSYNLGQTNYGYTF TGTGCCAGCAGTTACAACCTGGGACAGACCAACTATGGCTACACCTTC
TRBD1 . TRBJ1-5 TRBV10-3 CAGGQGDSQPQHF TGTGCCGGGGGACAGGGTGATAGTCAGCCCCAGCATTTT
. . TRBJ1-4 TRBV6-5 CASRRGAVPNEKLFF TGTGCCAGCAGACGTGGGGCCGTACCTAATGAAAAACTGTTTTTT
TRBD2 few TRBJ2-3 TRBV6-2/TRBV6-3 CASSYRTSGRSTQYF TGTGCCAGCAGTTACCGGACTAGCGGGAGGAGTACGCAGTATTTT
. . TRBJ1-6 TRBV10-3 CAIREQTSSAPLHF TGTGCCATCAGAGAACAGACGAGTAGTGCGCCCCTCCACTTT
TRBD1 once TRBJ1-2 TRBV19 CASSGTGGAELRSYGYTF TGTGCCAGCTCCGGGACAGGGGGCGCGGAATTAAGGTCGTATGGCTACACCTTC
TRBD2 . TRBJ2-1 TRBV6-2/TRBV6-3 CASSLSSGRAQNEQFF TGTGCCAGCAGTCTCTCGAGCGGGAGGGCCCAAAATGAGCAGTTCTTC
TRBD1 . TRBJ2-7 TRBV3-1/TRBV3-2 CASSQVGQDPFEQYF TGTGCCAGCAGCCAAGTGGGACAGGATCCATTCGAGCAGTACTTC
TRBD1 . TRBJ1-5 TRBV10-1 CASSQIDRARRAQPQHF TGCGCCAGCAGCCAGATTGACAGGGCCCGGAGGGCGCAGCCCCAGCATTTT
. . TRBJ2-3 TRBV21-1 CASSKVLTSWCTDTQYF TGTGCCAGCAGCAAAGTGCTTACTAGCTGGTGCACAGATACGCAGTATTTT
. . TRBJ1-4 TRBV3-1/TRBV3-2 CASSQDRVTEKLFF TGTGCCAGCAGCCAAGACAGGGTGACTGAAAAACTGTTTTTT
. . TRBJ1-2 TRBV5-6 CASSLADLVYGYTF TGTGCCAGCAGCTTGGCCGATCTAGTCTATGGCTACACCTTC
. . TRBJ2-1 TRBV18 CASSPATGYNEQFF TGTGCCAGCTCCCCGGCCACAGGCTACAATGAGCAGTTCTTC
TRBD1 . TRBJ1-2 TRBV5-6 CASRRTGDLSYGYTF TGTGCCAGCAGACGGACAGGGGATCTGTCCTATGGCTACACCTTC
. few TRBJ1-2 TRBV18 CASSPPFRVGGYTF TGTGCCAGCTCACCACCGTTCAGGGTTGGTGGCTACACCTTC
. . TRBJ1-5 TRBV7-8 CASSPQGNQPQHF TGTGCCAGCAGCCCACAGGGCAATCAGCCCCAGCATTTT
. . TRBJ1-6 TRBV15 CATSRDRRGSPLHF TGTGCCACCAGCAGAGACAGAAGAGGCTCACCCCTCCACTTT
. . TRBJ2-1 TRBV11-2 CASSPRRTSGSYNEQFF TGTGCCAGCAGCCCCCGGAGGACTTCGGGCTCCTACAATGAGCAGTTCTTC
TRBD2 . TRBJ2-1 TRBV7-2 CASSFTAGGPNNEQFF TGTGCCAGCAGCTTTACGGCGGGAGGCCCCAACAATGAGCAGTTCTTC
TRBD1 . TRBJ1-5 TRBV29-1 CSATGGRGNQPQHF TGCAGCGCCACAGGGGGCCGTGGCAATCAGCCCCAGCATTTT
. few TRBJ1-5 TRBV19 CASSIPHRASNQPQHF TGTGCCAGTAGTATACCCCACAGGGCTAGCAATCAGCCCCAGCATTTT
. few TRBJ1-1 TRBV19 CASSIRGEAFF TGTGCCAGTAGTATAAGAGGGGAAGCTTTCTTT
TRBD1 . TRBJ1-5 TRBV27 CASSRGQGSQPQHF TGTGCCAGCAGTCGTGGACAGGGGAGTCAGCCCCAGCATTTT
TRBD2 few TRBJ2-5 TRBV5-1 CASSLLAGRQETQYF TGCGCCAGCAGCTTACTAGCGGGCCGCCAAGAGACCCAGTACTTC
TRBD2 few TRBJ2-5 TRBV7-9 CASSSKPRTSGRWGETQYF TGTGCCAGCAGCTCTAAGCCCCGGACTAGCGGGAGGTGGGGAGAGACCCAGTACTTC
TRBD2 . TRBJ2-1 TRBV4-2 CASSQDQAGVVDEQFF TGTGCCAGCAGCCAAGATCAAGCGGGAGTTGTTGATGAGCAGTTCTTC
TRBD2 . TRBJ2-1 TRBV9 CASSVEVAGNPYNEQFF TGTGCCAGCAGCGTAGAGGTAGCGGGAAATCCCTACAATGAGCAGTTCTTC
TRBD1 . TRBJ2-4 TRBV28 CASSFLSGGLNIQYF TGTGCCAGCAGTTTCCTGTCAGGGGGCTTAAACATTCAGTACTTC
TRBD1 once TRBJ2-7 TRBV6-2/TRBV6-3 CASSGDRGSYEQYF TGTGCCAGCAGTGGGGACAGGGGTTCCTACGAGCAGTACTTC
TRBD2 . TRBJ2-1 TRBV10-2 CASSGGAGSYNEQFF TGCGCCAGCAGTGGGGGAGCGGGGTCCTACAATGAGCAGTTCTTC
. . TRBJ2-7 TRBV27 CASSRAGPYEQYF TGTGCCAGCAGCCGAGCGGGCCCTTACGAGCAGTACTTC